The 17 T cell receptor beta chains given below trace back to one sample, sequenced in a study of cytomegalovirus exposure and HLA in healthy donors. Primers included in the PCR were 60 Vbeta and 13 Jbeta primers. Data came from immunoSEQ multiplex PCR; TCRdb stores just in-frame clones and leaves some out. This table holds roughly 120,000 clones, around 68% found once. Sequencing was performed on PBMCs. Every receptor here comes from a woman aged 50 to 65 in good health and CMV-seropositive.

The genes are TRBV7-2 and TRBJ1-2; no clear D. V lost 1 base and J lost 4, with 19 bases in between. Per germline, CDR1 SGHTA and CDR2 FQGNSA. The CDR3 is 17 residues long. The DNA of the CDR3 is TGTGCCAGCAGCTTAGGGCCCGAATTGGACGGGATCTATGGCTACACCTTC. Its protein is CASSLGPELDGIYGYTF. Looking up the rest from reference TRBV7-2 and TRBJ1-2 gives the full variable domain: GAGVSQSPSNKVTEKGKDVELRCDPISGHTALYWYRQSLGQGLEFLIYFQGNSAPDKSGLPSDRFSAERTGGSVSTLTIQRTQQEDSAVYLCASSLGPELDGIYGYTFGSGTRLTVV.

This clone has only a few counts. The chain links TRBV4-2 to TRBJ2-1, with a weak D call TRBD1 (6 bases). Trimming took off 0 bases at V and 8 bases at J, with 14 bases between the two ends. CDR1 is LGHNA, CDR2 YNFKEQ, per germline. The CDR3 is made up of 15 amino acids. CDR3 nucleotide sequence: TGTGCCAGCAGCCAAGATTTGGGGGCCAGGGATGAGCAGTTCTTC. This sequence encodes CASSQDLGARDEQFF.

V and J are TRBV5-1 and TRBJ2-3; possibly TRBD2 for D (6 bases). The V and J ends lost 0 bases and 0 bases respectively, with 8 bases between them. Germline V lookup: CDR1 SGHRS, CDR2 YFSETQ. CDR3 length: 15 residues. CDR3 in amino acids: CASSLDGTSTDTQYF. DNA of the CDR3: TGCGCCAGCAGCTTGGACGGGACTAGCACAGATACGCAGTATTTT.

The chain is built from TRBV7-2 and TRBJ1-3; no clear D. The CDR3 is made up of 14 amino acids. V was shortened by 5 bases and J by 11 bases, with 19 bases between the two germline ends. Germline CDR1 and CDR2: SGHTA and FQGNSA. Here the CDR3 DNA reads TGTGCCAGCAGCAAAGCAGGATTTGCTGGCGCCATATATTTT. Its protein product is CASSKAGFAGAIYF.

The chain recombines TRBV7-2 with TRBJ1-2; tentative D call: TRBD1 (6 bases). The CDR3 has 13 residues. V dropped 3 bases and J dropped 5 bases, with 10 bases sitting between them. Germline CDR1 reads SGHTA; CDR2 reads FQGNSA. CDR3 in DNA: TGTGCCAGCAGCTTCAGTAGGGGGTATGGCTACACCTTC. The encoded protein is CASSFSRGYGYTF.

This chain uses TRBV4-3 with TRBJ1-5; the D is unclear. Germline-derived CDR1 and CDR2 are LGHNA and YSLEER. This CDR3 has 14 residues. V was trimmed by 0 bases and J by 2 bases, leaving 5 bases between them. The CDR3 nucleotides read TGCGCCAGCAGCCAAGATCAGGGCAATCAGCCCCAGCATTTT. Translating gives CASSQDQGNQPQHF.

This clone occurred a few times. The V gene is TRBV19, the J gene TRBJ1-1; a weak D match, TRBD1 (6 bases). In germline, CDR1 is LNHDA, CDR2 SQIVND (reference sequence). V was clipped by 7 bases and J by 6 bases, with 24 bases between them. The CDR3 totals 16 residues. CDR3 bases: TGTGCCAGTAAAAAAGGCAGGGACATCCGGGGGGCTGAAGCTTTCTTT. This encodes CASKKGRDIRGAEAFF.

The chain combines TRBV10-3 with TRBJ2-5, with D perhaps TRBD2 (5 bases). The CDR3 has 13 amino acids. Germline CDR1 reads ENHRY; CDR2 reads SYGVKD. The V end was cut by 4 bases, the J end by 2 bases, with 8 bases between. CDR3 protein: CAISGGLQETQYF. CDR3 DNA: TGTGCCATCAGTGGAGGACTGCAAGAGACCCAGTACTTC.

This clone showed up just a few times. The rearrangement links TRBV5-4 to TRBJ2-7, with 12 bases aligning to TRBD2. J lost 2 bases, V lost 4 bases, and 7 bases had no gene match. CDR1 and CDR2 from the germline V gene are SGHNT and YYREEE (reference sequence). The CDR3 contains 16 residues. The CDR3 loop reads CASSLGTSGPTYEQYF. The CDR3 coding sequence is TGTGCCAGCAGCCTCGGGACTAGCGGGCCTACCTACGAGCAGTACTTC.

V gene TRBV19 combines with J gene TRBJ1-1; 10 nucleotides match TRBD1. The CDR3 totals 17 residues. V was clipped by 5 bases and J by 5 bases; unmatched bases: 14. CDR1 and CDR2 from the germline V gene are LNHDA and SQIVND (reference sequence). The DNA for the CDR3 is TGTGCCAGTAGTCCCCTCGGGACAGGGGTCATCGGGACTGAAGCTTTCTTT. Residues: CASSPLGTGVIGTEAFF.

V gene TRBV30 combines with J gene TRBJ1-2; 7 bases are shared with TRBD1. Germline loops: CDR1 GTSNPN, CDR2 SVGIG (reference sequence). This CDR3 region has 14 residues. Unmatched junction bases numbered 1, after V lost 0 bases and J lost 0 bases. The CDR3 nucleotides are TGTGCCTGGAGTGTAGGGGGCACTAACTATGGCTACACCTTC. It translates to CAWSVGGTNYGYTF.

The genes are TRBV4-3 and TRBJ1-2; D gene unclear. CDR3 length: 15 amino acids. The germline V and J ends were trimmed by 4 bases and 0 bases, with 12 bases remaining between them. From germline, CDR1 is LGHNA and CDR2 YSLEER. The CDR3 is CASSRGGFSNYGYTF. Here the CDR3 DNA reads TGCGCCAGCAGCCGGGGAGGGTTTTCTAACTATGGCTACACCTTC.

The J gene is TRBJ2-7, the V gene TRBV4-2; tentatively, D is TRBD2 (6 bases). The CDR3 is made up of 15 amino acids. CDR1 is LGHNA, CDR2 YNFKEQ, per germline. V shed 1 base and J shed 1 base, with 11 bases lying between them. CDR3 bases: TGTGCCAGCAGCCAAGTCTTCGGGACTTCCTACGAGCAGTACTTC. It codes for CASSQVFGTSYEQYF.

The V and J genes are TRBV7-2 and TRBJ2-7, with a weak D call TRBD1 (6 bases). Trimming removed 5 bases at V and 6 bases at J, with 14 bases between. The length of the CDR3 is 13 residues. Germline V gene data show CDR1 as SGHTA and CDR2 as FQGNSA. The CDR3 nucleotides read TGTGCCAGCAGCCCACGCTTAGGGGGCGAGCAGTACTTC. Translated: CASSPRLGGEQYF.

The chain recombines TRBV6-4 with TRBJ2-1; 10 bases match TRBD1. Germline V CDR1 and CDR2: MRHNA, SNTAGT. The CDR3 contains 14 residues. Unmatched junction bases numbered 14, after V lost 7 bases and J lost 14 bases. CDR3 nucleotide sequence: TGTGCCAGCAAAGGGACAGGGGAGTCCGCGGGAAAGTTCTTC. Translating gives CASKGTGESAGKFF.

The rearrangement uses TRBV9 and TRBJ1-1; D is perhaps TRBD1 (5 bases). V lost 4 bases to trimming and J lost 4 bases, with 14 bases between them. Germline V gene lookup returns CDR1 SGDLS and CDR2 YYNGEE. The CDR3 consists of 14 residues. CDR3 amino acids: CASSTSGGSTEAFF. DNA of the CDR3: TGTGCCAGCAGCACAAGTGGGGGGAGCACTGAAGCTTTCTTT.

The V gene is TRBV7-9, the J gene TRBJ1-1; D is unclear. Deletions cut 7 bases from V and 1 base from J, with 7 bases between. The CDR3 consists of 12 residues. Germline V gene data show CDR1 as SEHNR and CDR2 as FQNEAQ (reference sequence). The CDR3 bases are TGTGCCAGCATCCCCTGGAACACTGAAGCTTTCTTT. It is translated as CASIPWNTEAFF.